This TCR beta chain stems from a study of T cells in Graves' hyperthyroidism and ophthalmopathy. Germline V CDR1 and CDR2: KGHSH, LQKENI. The CDR3 consists of 14 residues. The junction had 6 bases not matched to a gene; V was cut back by 3 bases and J by 5 bases. RNA transcripts served as the template for amplifying TCR beta CDR3 regions. When the TCR CDR3 underwent first-round RT-PCR, the HTBI primer set was used. TCRdb reprocessed the multiplex PCR reads with MiXCR, giving one entry per CDR3 protein. In the table there are some 490,000 distinct CDR3 sequences, approximately 23% of which are singletons. The PBMCs studied were ones that came from 8.5 to 10 ml fresh peripheral blood.

V is TRBV18 and J is TRBJ2-7; TRBD2 matches at 8 bases. The sequence was collected from a woman in her 70s with Graves' ophthalmopathy. Sequencing was performed on blood. CDR3: CASSPNGRDNEQYF. The CDR3 DNA reads as TGTGCCAGCTCACCGAACGGGAGGGACAACGAGCAGTACTTC.